Here is one T cell receptor beta chain with its context. These data belong to a study of T cells in Graves' hyperthyroidism and ophthalmopathy. Study background: Peripheral blood was drawn at first diagnosis, prior to all treatment.

Researchers took RNA transcripts and amplified the TCR beta CDR3 regions from them. Using the HTBI primer set, a first-round RT-PCR was run on the TCR CDR3. TCRdb reprocessed the multiplex PCR reads via MiXCR and lists one record per CDR3 protein. The data contain 530,000 or so distinct CDR3 sequences, over 15% of them singletons. The sample consisted of blood. The receptor was derived from a woman aged 18-29 years with Graves' ophthalmopathy.

Here the CDR3 DNA reads TGTGCCAGCAGTACCGGACTCTCAAGGGATTCACCCCTCCACTTT. Translating it yields CASSTGLSRDSPLHF. The chain joins TRBV2 to TRBJ1-6, with D unresolved. This CDR3 has 15 amino acids. Germline V gene lookup returns CDR1 SNHLY and CDR2 FYNNEI. V shed 5 bases and J shed 8 bases, with 16 bases lying between them.